A single sample is the source of the 18 T cell receptor beta chains below, sequenced in a study of cytomegalovirus exposure and HLA in healthy donors. It was with 60 Vbeta and 13 Jbeta primers that the PCR ran. Method: immunoSEQ multiplex PCR; TCRdb's copy keeps in-frame clones and lacks some. The table lists just over 95,000 clones, approximately 72% of them singletons. Sequencing used PBMCs. The source of these receptors is a woman aged 40-49 years in good health and CMV-seropositive.

The chain couples TRBV11-2 to TRBJ2-5; 9 nucleotides agree with TRBD2. Germline V gives CDR1 SGHAT, CDR2 FQNNGV. CDR3 length: 12 amino acids. V shed 8 bases, J shed 4 bases, and the junction held 2 bases outside the gene matches. In nucleotides, the CDR3 is TGTGCCAGCGGGACTAGCCCAGAGACCCAGTACTTC. Amino acids: CASGTSPETQYF.

This rearrangement joins TRBV19 to TRBJ1-5; 11 bases map to TRBD1. The germline V gene has CDR1 LNHDA and CDR2 SQIVND (reference sequence). CDR3 length equals 15 residues. V lost 3 bases to trimming and J lost 9 bases; unmatched junction nucleotides: 7. The CDR3 region is CASSMGDRGVRPQHF. In nucleotides, the CDR3 is TGTGCCAGTAGTATGGGGGACAGGGGGGTTAGGCCCCAGCATTTT.

The J gene is TRBJ2-7, the V gene TRBV7-9; 7 bases fit TRBD2. V was pared by 1 base and J by 5 bases, with 5 bases of the junction left unmatched. Per germline, CDR1 SEHNR and CDR2 FQNEAQ (reference sequence). There are 14 residues in the CDR3. CDR3: CASSLGGTNHEQYF. DNA of the CDR3: TGTGCCAGCAGCTTAGGTGGGACTAACCACGAGCAGTACTTC.

In its sample, this clone was seen once. This chain joins TRBV27 and TRBJ2-7, with D possibly TRBD2 on 6 matching bases. The CDR3 is made up of 15 amino acids. CDR1 is MNHEY, CDR2 SMNVEV, per germline (reference sequence). V was pared by 6 bases and J by 2 bases, with 17 bases between. The CDR3 coding sequence is TGTGCCAGCAGAACCCCGGGACTTTCCACCTACGAGCAGTACTTC. Translated, it gives CASRTPGLSTYEQYF.

The chain uses TRBV7-3 and TRBJ1-4; 10 bases match TRBD1. CDR1 and CDR2 (germline): SGHTA, FQGTGA. This CDR3 has 16 amino acids. Germline trimming cut 1 base from V and 8 bases from J; bases unmatched to any gene: 7. The CDR3 here is CASSLSRTGGEEKLFF. DNA for the CDR3: TGTGCCAGCAGCTTAAGTCGGACAGGGGGGGAAGAAAAACTGTTTTTT.

This clone was detected a few times. The chain uses TRBV28 and TRBJ1-5, with D uncertain. Trimming shortened V by 4 bases and J by 5 bases, and 12 bases separated the two germline ends. CDR1 is MDHEN and CDR2 is SYDVKM in the germline V gene. The CDR3 extends over 14 amino acids. CDR3 in DNA: TGTGCCAGCAGTTCCTCCCCAGGCCATCAGCCCCAGCATTTT. Translation gives CASSSSPGHQPQHF.

This clone was recorded once. J is TRBJ2-5 and V is TRBV7-9, with 7 bases lining up with TRBD2. In germline, CDR1 is SEHNR, CDR2 FQNEAQ (reference sequence). The CDR3 spans 16 residues. V lost 0 bases and J lost 4; bases outside the gene matches: 8. The CDR3, as DNA: TGTGCCAGCAGCTTAGCTGAGGGAGGGGTCGGAGAGACCCAGTACTTC. This encodes CASSLAEGGVGETQYF.

The rearrangement links TRBV5-1 to TRBJ1-5, with 11 bases lining up with TRBD1. Losses at the gene ends were 4 bases for V and 3 bases for J; bases not matched to a gene: 9. The CDR3 has 17 amino acids. Germline CDR1 and CDR2: SGHRS and YFSETQ. The CDR3 region is CASSPGQGAAFNQPQHF. The CDR3 DNA reads TGCGCCAGCAGCCCAGGACAGGGGGCAGCATTCAATCAGCCCCAGCATTTT. Looking up the rest from reference TRBV5-1 and TRBJ1-5 gives the full variable domain: KAGVTQTPRYLIKTRGQQVTLSCSPISGHRSVSWYQQTPGQGLQFLFEYFSETQRNKGNFPGRFSGRQFSNSRSEMNVSTLELGDSALYLCASSPGQGAAFNQPQHFGDGTRLSIL.

The J gene is TRBJ1-3, the V gene TRBV4-1, with a possible D match to TRBD1 (5 bases). The CDR3 totals 17 residues. The germline V gene has CDR1 MGHRA and CDR2 YSYEKL. With 2 bases removed from V and 0 bases from J, the gap between germline ends came to 14 bases. DNA for the CDR3: TGCGCCAGCAGCCAAAGCCAGGGCGCTAGCTCTGGAAACACCATATATTTT. This encodes CASSQSQGASSGNTIYF.

This chain connects TRBV19 to TRBJ2-7; TRBD1 matches at 9 bases. CDR3 length equals 14 residues. The germline V gene has CDR1 LNHDA and CDR2 SQIVND (reference sequence). V shed 5 bases and J 3 bases; nucleotides not matched to a gene: 5. The CDR3 coding sequence is TGTGCCAGTAGTGTCCGGACAGGGGTCTACGAGCAGTACTTC. Protein: CASSVRTGVYEQYF.

This clone was counted many times. The chain couples TRBV5-6 to TRBJ1-1; possible D gene TRBD1, 6 bases. The CDR3 loop spans 13 amino acids. The germline gives CDR1 SGHDT, CDR2 YYEEEE. The V end was cut by 1 base, the J end by 7 bases, with 11 bases between. The DNA for the CDR3 is TGTGCCAGCAGCTTGTCAGGGACATATGAAGCTTTCTTT. The encoded protein is CASSLSGTYEAFF.

In this sample, this clone turned up a few times. The chain links TRBV15 to TRBJ1-2, with D possibly TRBD1 on 6 matching bases. V lost 1 base to trimming and J lost 10 bases, with 16 bases between them. The CDR3 covers 14 residues. The germline CDR1 and CDR2 sequences are LNHNV and YYDKDF (reference sequence). The CDR3 region is CATSRAQSGVPYTF. CDR3 nucleotide sequence: TGTGCCACCAGCAGAGCCCAGTCAGGGGTTCCCTACACCTTC.

The genes are TRBV30 and TRBJ1-2; unclear D gene. Looked up from germline, CDR1 is GTSNPN and CDR2 is SVGIG (reference sequence). The CDR3 spans 12 residues. V dropped 1 base and J dropped 8 bases, with 11 bases sitting between them. Here the CDR3 reads CAWSAYSWGYTF. In nucleotides, the CDR3 is TGTGCCTGGAGTGCCTATTCTTGGGGCTACACCTTC.

J is TRBJ2-1 and V is TRBV6-6, with D possibly TRBD1 on 6 matching bases. The V gene's germline CDR1 is MNHNY and CDR2 SVGAGI (reference sequence). The V end was cut by 10 bases, the J end by 10 bases, with 17 bases between. The CDR3 contains 12 residues. CDR3 loop: CATLAGAREQFF. The CDR3 DNA follows: TGTGCCACATTGGCAGGGGCCAGAGAGCAGTTCTTC.

The chain is built from TRBV9 and TRBJ2-5; 10 nucleotides match TRBD2. The germline V gene encodes CDR1 SGDLS and CDR2 YYNGEE. V shed 3 bases, J shed 5 bases, and the junction held 10 bases outside the gene matches. The CDR3 is 16 amino acids. Here the CDR3 reads CASSAEPGLASETQYF. CDR3 bases: TGTGCCAGCAGCGCGGAACCGGGACTAGCGTCGGAGACCCAGTACTTC. Based on the CDR3 plus reference TRBV9 and TRBJ2-5, the full variable domain is DSGVTQTPKHLITATGQRVTLRCSPRSGDLSVYWYQQSLDQGLQFLIQYYNGEERAKGNILERFSAQQFPDLHSELNLSSLELGDSALYFCASSAEPGLASETQYFGPGTRLLVL.

The J gene is TRBJ2-5, the V gene TRBV20-1; D gene unclear. The V and J ends lost 4 bases and 5 bases respectively, with 8 bases between them. The CDR3 runs 11 residues. Per germline, CDR1 DFQATT and CDR2 SNEGSKA (reference sequence). CDR3 bases: TGCAGTGCTACCCCCGAGGAGACCCAGTACTTC. Its translation: CSATPEETQYF.

This chain joins TRBV7-6 and TRBJ2-7, with 9 bases lining up with TRBD2. Trimming took 5 bases from V and 0 from J; bases not matched to a gene: 5. Germline V lookup: CDR1 SGHVS, CDR2 FNYEAQ. The CDR3 has 15 residues. The CDR3 DNA is TGTGCCAGCAGCCCCGGGACTAGCATCTCCTACGAGCAGTACTTC. It specifies CASSPGTSISYEQYF.

This clone is medium-sized (0.01 to 0.1%) within its sample. The J gene is TRBJ1-1, the V gene TRBV9; 7 nucleotides align to TRBD1. Germline CDR1 is SGDLS and CDR2 is YYNGEE. The CDR3 is made up of 15 amino acids. Trimming removed 0 bases from V and 1 base from J; junction bases left unmatched: 3. The CDR3 DNA reads as TGTGCCAGCAGCGTAGGAACAGGGGCGAACACTGAAGCTTTCTTT. This codes for CASSVGTGANTEAFF.